This T cell receptor (beta chain) was found in a study of Graves' ophthalmopathy and Graves' hyperthyroidism. The diagnosis was founded upon clinical symptoms, serum thyroxine, TRAb, thyroid ultrasound and orbital computed tomography. The PBMCs used were ones drawn from over 9.5 ml of fresh peripheral blood. Beta-chain TCR CDR3 regions were amplified from RNA transcripts. Scientists carried out first-round RT-PCR using HTBI primers and then a second-round multiplex PCR. Using its own MiXCR run on the multiplex PCR reads, TCRdb lists one record per CDR3 protein. This repertoire shows 650,000 to 800,000 distinct CDR3 sequences, over 40% found once; its top ten account for under 3.5%. CDR1 GTSNPN and CDR2 SVGIG come from the germline V gene (reference sequence). The CDR3 runs to 11 residues. V was trimmed by 1 base and J by 7 bases, leaving 7 bases between them. This clonotype occurred a few times.

The chain recombines TRBV30 with TRBJ1-1; D is ambiguous. The sequencing input was peripheral blood. The TCR originated in an adult man with Graves' ophthalmopathy. The CDR3 protein is CAWSDFREAFF. For the CDR3, the DNA is TGTGCCTGGAGTGACTTCCGTGAAGCTTTCTTT.